These T cell receptor beta chains were read from a single sample in a study of CD8 T cells in ankylosing spondylitis. TCRdb passed the 5' RACE reads through MiXCR, listing each CDR3 protein once. Among roughly 160,000 distinct CDR3 sequences listed, under 14% were seen once. The sequenced material came from blood, either unsorted or a sorted T cell fraction (not recorded which). These TCRs come from a male donor with ankylosing spondylitis or in good health (not recorded which). Both conserved end residues are part of each CDR3. Fields, in order: CDR3 protein, V gene, D gene, J gene. D genes are given only for firm matches.

CDR3aa: CASSLQGNEQYF; v_gene: TRBV5-1; d_gene: TRBD1; j_gene: TRBJ2-7
CDR3aa: CSAPRTGTGNTIYF; v_gene: TRBV20-1; d_gene: -; j_gene: TRBJ1-3
CDR3aa: CASSRQGQGYEQYF; v_gene: TRBV3-1; d_gene: TRBD1; j_gene: TRBJ2-7
CDR3aa: CASSYPSGGRTKKREDDHEQYF; v_gene: TRBV6-8; d_gene: TRBD2; j_gene: TRBJ2-7
CDR3aa: CASSPDRGADTQYF; v_gene: TRBV5-1; d_gene: TRBD1; j_gene: TRBJ2-3
CDR3aa: CASSLGLIYNEQFF; v_gene: TRBV27; d_gene: -; j_gene: TRBJ2-1
CDR3aa: CASSLGNIRDQPQHF; v_gene: TRBV19; d_gene: -; j_gene: TRBJ1-5
CDR3aa: CASSRMAGTAYEQYF; v_gene: TRBV25-1; d_gene: -; j_gene: TRBJ2-7
CDR3aa: CASSSRLAGSVDIQYF; v_gene: TRBV6-5; d_gene: TRBD2; j_gene: TRBJ2-4
CDR3aa: CASSPGTSVSSYNEQFF; v_gene: TRBV5-4; d_gene: TRBD2; j_gene: TRBJ2-1
CDR3aa: CASSARGHYGYTF; v_gene: TRBV6-2/TRBV6-3; d_gene: -; j_gene: TRBJ1-2